These T cell receptor beta chains were read from a single sample in a study of T cells after yellow fever vaccination. MiXCR was run by TCRdb on the 5' RACE reads, yielding one entry per CDR3 protein. This sample has a few hundred thousand distinct CDR3 sequences, with 8.5% to 10% found just once. This material consisted of CD4+ T cells sorted from PBMCs, taken 5 days after the yellow fever booster vaccination. These receptor sequences come from a man younger than 30 who received the YFV17D yellow fever vaccine. CDR3s include the opening cysteine and the closing phenylalanine or tryptophan. Fields, in order: CDR3 protein, CDR3 DNA, V gene, J gene, clone size, D gene. A D gene is named only where the DNA matches it firmly. Not all rows give a size; the values are once, few, many and, for expanded clones, a class.

CDR3aa: CSARDRRVSGGSNQPQHF; CDR3nt: TGCAGTGCTAGAGATCGCAGGGTGAGTGGAGGGAGCAATCAGCCCCAGCATTTT; v_gene: TRBV20-1; j_gene: TRBJ1-5; abundance: few; d_gene: NA
CDR3aa: CSATGLAGRRGNNEQFF; CDR3nt: TGCAGTGCCACGGGACTAGCGGGGCGCCGGGGAAACAATGAGCAGTTCTTC; v_gene: TRBV20-1; j_gene: TRBJ2-1; abundance: few; d_gene: TRBD2
CDR3aa: CASSPKPDRMNTEAFF; CDR3nt: TGTGCCAGCAGCCCTAAGCCCGACAGAATGAACACTGAAGCTTTCTTT; v_gene: TRBV4-2; j_gene: TRBJ1-1; abundance: NA; d_gene: NA
CDR3aa: CASQPGGFTDTQYF; CDR3nt: TGTGCCAGCCAACCGGGGGGATTCACAGATACGCAGTATTTT; v_gene: TRBV6-6; j_gene: TRBJ2-3; abundance: NA; d_gene: TRBD2
CDR3aa: CSAPDASGGTQYF; CDR3nt: TGCAGTGCTCCGGACGCCTCCGGGGGTACGCAGTATTTT; v_gene: TRBV20-1; j_gene: TRBJ2-3; abundance: NA; d_gene: NA
CDR3aa: CASSSSTGGYYGYTF; CDR3nt: TGCGCCAGCAGCTCCTCGACAGGGGGATACTATGGCTACACCTTC; v_gene: TRBV5-1; j_gene: TRBJ1-2; abundance: few; d_gene: TRBD1
CDR3aa: CASSPSGSMNTEAFF; CDR3nt: TGTGCCAGCAGTCCCTCGGGGAGCATGAACACTGAAGCTTTCTTT; v_gene: TRBV12-3/TRBV12-4; j_gene: TRBJ1-1; abundance: NA; d_gene: NA
CDR3aa: CSASPGGGPPGELFF; CDR3nt: TGCAGTGCTAGTCCTGGCGGGGGGCCGCCCGGGGAGCTGTTTTTT; v_gene: TRBV20-1; j_gene: TRBJ2-2; abundance: many; d_gene: TRBD2
CDR3aa: CASSGQGYEQYF; CDR3nt: TGTGCCAGCAGTGGACAGGGCTACGAGCAGTACTTC; v_gene: TRBV25-1; j_gene: TRBJ2-7; abundance: many; d_gene: TRBD1
CDR3aa: CASSPLRYQETQYF; CDR3nt: TGTGCCAGCAGTCCTCTACGGTACCAAGAGACCCAGTACTTC; v_gene: TRBV7-8; j_gene: TRBJ2-5; abundance: many; d_gene: NA
CDR3aa: CASSANAFREAFF; CDR3nt: TGTGCCAGCAGTGCCAACGCCTTCCGTGAAGCTTTCTTT; v_gene: TRBV6-2/TRBV6-3; j_gene: TRBJ1-1; abundance: few; d_gene: NA
CDR3aa: CASSPYEAAEAFF; CDR3nt: TGTGCCAGCAGCCCCTATGAAGCGGCTGAAGCTTTCTTT; v_gene: TRBV7-6; j_gene: TRBJ1-1; abundance: many; d_gene: NA